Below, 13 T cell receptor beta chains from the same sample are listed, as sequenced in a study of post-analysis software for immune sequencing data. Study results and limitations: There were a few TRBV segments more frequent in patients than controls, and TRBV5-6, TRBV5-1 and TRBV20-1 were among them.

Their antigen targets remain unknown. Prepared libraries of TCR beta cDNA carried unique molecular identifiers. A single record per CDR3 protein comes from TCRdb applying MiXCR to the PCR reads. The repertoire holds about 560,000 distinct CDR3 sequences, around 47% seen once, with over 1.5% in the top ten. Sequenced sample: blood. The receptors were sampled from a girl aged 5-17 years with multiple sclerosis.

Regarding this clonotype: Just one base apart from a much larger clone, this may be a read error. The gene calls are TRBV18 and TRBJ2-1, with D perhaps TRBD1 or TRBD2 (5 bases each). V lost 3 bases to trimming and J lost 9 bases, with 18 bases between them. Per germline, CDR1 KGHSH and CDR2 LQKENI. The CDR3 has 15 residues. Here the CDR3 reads CASSPEPGRLFEQFF. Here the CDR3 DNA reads TGTGCCAGCTCACCGGAACCGGGACGCTTGTTTGAGCAGTTCTTC.

The CDR3 region is CASSFYRNYGYTF. The CDR3, as DNA: TGTGCCAGCAGTTTTTACAGAAACTATGGCTACACCTTC. V and J are TRBV12-3 or TRBV12-4 and TRBJ1-2; D remains ambiguous. The CDR3 has 13 residues. With 3 bases removed from V and 2 bases from J, the gap between germline ends came to 7 bases.

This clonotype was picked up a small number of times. DNA for the CDR3: TGCAGTGCTAGTCGCGGGGGGTCCTCACAAGAGACCCAGTACTTC. Amino acids: CSASRGGSSQETQYF. J is TRBJ2-5 and V is TRBV20-1, with TRBD2 identical over 8 bases. CDR1 and CDR2 from the germline V gene are DFQATT and SNEGSKA (reference sequence). The CDR3 runs to 15 residues. V shed 3 bases and J 2 bases; nucleotides not matched to a gene: 8.

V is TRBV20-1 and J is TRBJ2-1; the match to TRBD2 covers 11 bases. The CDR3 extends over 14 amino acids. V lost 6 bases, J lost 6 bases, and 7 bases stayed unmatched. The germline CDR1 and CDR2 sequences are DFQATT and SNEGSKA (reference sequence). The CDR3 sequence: CSALSGRGSNEQFF. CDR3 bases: TGCAGTGCACTTAGCGGGAGGGGAAGCAATGAGCAGTTCTTC.

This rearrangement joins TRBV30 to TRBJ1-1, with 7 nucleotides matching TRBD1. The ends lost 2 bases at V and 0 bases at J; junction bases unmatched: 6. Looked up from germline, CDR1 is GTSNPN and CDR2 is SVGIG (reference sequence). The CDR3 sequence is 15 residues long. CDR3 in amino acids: CAWSPSGTVNTEAFF. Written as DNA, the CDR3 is TGTGCCTGGAGTCCCTCCGGGACAGTGAACACTGAAGCTTTCTTT.

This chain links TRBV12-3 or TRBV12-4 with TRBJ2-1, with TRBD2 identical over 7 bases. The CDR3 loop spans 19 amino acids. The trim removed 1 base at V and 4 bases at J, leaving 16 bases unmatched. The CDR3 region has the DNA TGTGCCAGCAGTTTAGGAGTTGCGGGAACCTGGGAGGGTTACAATGAGCAGTTCTTC. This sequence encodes CASSLGVAGTWEGYNEQFF.

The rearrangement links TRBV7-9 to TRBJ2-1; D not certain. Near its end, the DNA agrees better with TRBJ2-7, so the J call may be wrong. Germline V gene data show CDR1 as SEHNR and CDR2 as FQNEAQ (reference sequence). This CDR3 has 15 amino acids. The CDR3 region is CASSPPPRSYNEQYF. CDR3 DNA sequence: TGTGCCAGCAGCCCCCCTCCGCGGTCCTACAATGAGCAGTACTTC.

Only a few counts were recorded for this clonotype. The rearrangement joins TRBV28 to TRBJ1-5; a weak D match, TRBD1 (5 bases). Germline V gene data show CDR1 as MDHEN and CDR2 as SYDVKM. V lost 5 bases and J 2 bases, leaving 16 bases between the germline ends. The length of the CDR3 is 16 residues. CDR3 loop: CASSGAGGEGNQPQHF. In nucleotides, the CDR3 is TGTGCCAGCAGTGGGGCGGGGGGAGAAGGCAATCAGCCCCAGCATTTT.

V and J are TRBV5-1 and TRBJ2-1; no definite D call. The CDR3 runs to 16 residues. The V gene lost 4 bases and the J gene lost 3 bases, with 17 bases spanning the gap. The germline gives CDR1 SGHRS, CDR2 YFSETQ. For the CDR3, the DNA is TGCGCCAGCAGCACCACTACTACAGCGAACTACAATGAGCAGTTCTTC. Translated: CASSTTTTANYNEQFF. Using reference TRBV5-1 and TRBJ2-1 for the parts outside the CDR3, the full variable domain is KAGVTQTPRYLIKTRGQQVTLSCSPISGHRSVSWYQQTPGQGLQFLFEYFSETQRNKGNFPGRFSGRQFSNSRSEMNVSTLELGDSALYLCASSTTTTANYNEQFFGPGTRLTVL.

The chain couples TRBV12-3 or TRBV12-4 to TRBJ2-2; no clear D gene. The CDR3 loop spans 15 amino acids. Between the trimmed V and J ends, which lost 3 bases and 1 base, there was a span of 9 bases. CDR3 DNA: TGTGCCAGCAGTTTTTTCCGCAGGAACACCGGGGAGCTGTTTTTT. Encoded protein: CASSFFRRNTGELFF.

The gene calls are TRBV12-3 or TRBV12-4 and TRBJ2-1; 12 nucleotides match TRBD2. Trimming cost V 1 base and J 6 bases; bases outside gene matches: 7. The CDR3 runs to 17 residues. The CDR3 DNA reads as TGTGCCAGCAGTTTAGAAGTACTAGCGGGGGGTTTCAATGAGCAGTTCTTC. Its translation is CASSLEVLAGGFNEQFF.

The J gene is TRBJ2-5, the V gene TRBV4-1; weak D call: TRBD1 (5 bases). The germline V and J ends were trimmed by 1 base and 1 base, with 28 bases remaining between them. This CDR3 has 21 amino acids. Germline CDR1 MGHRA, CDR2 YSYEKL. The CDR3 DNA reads TGCGCCAGCAGCCAAGCGGTAAGGTGGGCGACCCACAGGAAGGTCCAAGAGACCCAGTACTTC. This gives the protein CASSQAVRWATHRKVQETQYF.

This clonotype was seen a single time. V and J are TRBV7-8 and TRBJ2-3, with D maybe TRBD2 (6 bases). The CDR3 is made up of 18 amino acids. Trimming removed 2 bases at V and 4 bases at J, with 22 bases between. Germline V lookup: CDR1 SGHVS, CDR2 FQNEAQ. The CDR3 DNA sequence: TGTGCCAGCAGCTTAACCGACGCGAGAAGGGGACTCCCAGATACGCAGTATTTT. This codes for CASSLTDARRGLPDTQYF.